This TCR beta chain is from a study of technical replicates of blood from a handful of donors. Using immunoSEQ multiplex PCR, the repertoire was profiled, and TCRdb retains in-frame clones only, with some absent. The sample records under 90,000 clones, approximately 94% being singletons. CDR3 length equals 16 residues. CDR1 and CDR2 from the germline V gene are LNHDA and SQIVND (reference sequence). Trimming cost V 3 bases and J 2 bases; bases outside gene matches: 6. The rearrangement joins TRBV19 to TRBJ2-5; TRBD2 matches 10 bases. Sequenced input: T cells isolated from PBMCs. The receptor's source is a human donor in good health. As DNA, the CDR3 is TGTGCCAGTAGTATCATTGGACTAGCGGCACAAGAGACCCAGTACTTC. Its protein product is CASSIIGLAAQETQYF.